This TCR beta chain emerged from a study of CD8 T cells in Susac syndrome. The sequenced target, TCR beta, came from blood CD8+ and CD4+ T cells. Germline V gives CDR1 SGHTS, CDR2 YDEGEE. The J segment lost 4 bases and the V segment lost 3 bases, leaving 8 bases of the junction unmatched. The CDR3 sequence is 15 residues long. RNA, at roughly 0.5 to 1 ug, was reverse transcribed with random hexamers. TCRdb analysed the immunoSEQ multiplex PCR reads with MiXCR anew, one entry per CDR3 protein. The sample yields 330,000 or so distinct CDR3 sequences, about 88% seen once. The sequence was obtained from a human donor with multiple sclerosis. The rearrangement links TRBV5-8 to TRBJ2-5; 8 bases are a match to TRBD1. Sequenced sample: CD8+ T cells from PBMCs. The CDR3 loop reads CASSWGQGASETQYF. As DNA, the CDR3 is TGTGCCAGCAGCTGGGGGCAGGGGGCCTCAGAGACCCAGTACTTC.